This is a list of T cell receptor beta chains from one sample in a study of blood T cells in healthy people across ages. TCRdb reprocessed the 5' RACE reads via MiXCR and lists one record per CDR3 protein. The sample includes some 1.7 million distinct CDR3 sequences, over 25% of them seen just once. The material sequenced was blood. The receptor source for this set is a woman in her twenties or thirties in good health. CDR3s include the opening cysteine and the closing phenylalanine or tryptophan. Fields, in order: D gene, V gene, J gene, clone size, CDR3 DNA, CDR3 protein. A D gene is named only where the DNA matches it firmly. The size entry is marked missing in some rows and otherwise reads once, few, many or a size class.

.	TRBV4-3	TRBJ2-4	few	TGCGCCAGCAGCCAAGATCCGCGTCTAGCCAAAAACATTCAGTACTTC	CASSQDPRLAKNIQYF
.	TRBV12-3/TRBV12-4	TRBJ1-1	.	TGTGCCAGCAGGATATCAGGGGCGAACACTGAAGCTTTCTTT	CASRISGANTEAFF
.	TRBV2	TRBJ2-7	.	TGTGCCAGCAGTGAACAGTCGGCTACTTCCTACGAGCAGTACTTC	CASSEQSATSYEQYF
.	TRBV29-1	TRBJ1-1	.	TGCAGCGTTGAAGTCGACGGCAGTCCTGAAGCTTTCTTT	CSVEVDGSPEAFF
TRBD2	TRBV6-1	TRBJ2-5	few	TGTGCCGGCAGTGAGGGACTAGCCCCAGAGACCCAGTACTTC	CAGSEGLAPETQYF
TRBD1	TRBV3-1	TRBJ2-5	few	TGTGCCAGCAGCCCACAGGGGGCTCAGCAAGAGACCCAGTACTTC	CASSPQGAQQETQYF
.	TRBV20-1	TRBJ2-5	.	TGCAGTGCTAGAGATATGGGGGGGCTAGAGACCCAGTACTTC	CSARDMGGLETQYF
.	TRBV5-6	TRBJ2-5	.	TGTGCCAGCAGCTTGGCGTTTTACAATGAGCAGTACTTC	CASSLAFYNEQYF
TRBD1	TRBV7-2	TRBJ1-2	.	TGTGCCAGCACCATAACGGGACAGTTACTGTATTATGGCTACACCTTC	CASTITGQLLYYGYTF
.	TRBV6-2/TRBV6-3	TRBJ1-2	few	TGTGCCAGCAGTTATACCCTGATCTATGGCTACACCTTC	CASSYTLIYGYTF
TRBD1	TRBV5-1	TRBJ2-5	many	TGCGCCAGCAGCCCCCGGGACAGGGGCCAAGAGACCCAGTACTTC	CASSPRDRGQETQYF
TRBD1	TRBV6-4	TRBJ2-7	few	TGTGCCAGCAGCTTCGCCCTTCCGGGACAGGTAATCTACGAGCAGTACTTC	CASSFALPGQVIYEQYF
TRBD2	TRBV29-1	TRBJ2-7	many	TGCAGCGTCGCTTTGGGGGGGTACTACTACGAGCAGTACTTC	CSVALGGYYYEQYF
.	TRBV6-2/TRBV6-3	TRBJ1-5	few	TGTGCCTGCGCTAAGGCTCCAAGGTCCCAGCATTTT	CACAKAPRSQHF
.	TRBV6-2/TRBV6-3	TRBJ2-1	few	TGTGCCAGCAGCCCGAAAATAGTCCTCTCCAATGAGCAGTTCTTC	CASSPKIVLSNEQFF
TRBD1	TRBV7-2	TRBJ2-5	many	TGTGCCAGCAGCCCAGGGGGTCCAGAGACCCAGTACTTC	CASSPGGPETQYF
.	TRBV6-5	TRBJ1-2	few	TGTGCCAGCAGTACTGAAAACTATGGCTACACCTTC	CASSTENYGYTF
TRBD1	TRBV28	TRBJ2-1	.	TGTGCCAGCAGTTTGGAACAGGGGGCAAGCGAGCAGTTCTTC	CASSLEQGASEQFF
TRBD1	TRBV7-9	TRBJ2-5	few	TGTGCCAGCAGCCCTAGGCACAGGGGGCAGGAGACCCAGTACTTC	CASSPRHRGQETQYF
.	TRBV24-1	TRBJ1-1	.	TGTGCCACCAGTGACCGCTTCCCACTGACGGACTGGGTGAACACTGAAGCTTTCTTT	CATSDRFPLTDWVNTEAFF
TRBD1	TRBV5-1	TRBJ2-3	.	TGCGCCAGCAGGTTTGGGGACAGGGGCGCAGATACGCAGTATTTT	CASRFGDRGADTQYF
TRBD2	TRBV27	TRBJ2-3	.	TGTGCCAGCAGTTTACTGAATCGAGCGGGGGGTGTGACAGATACGCAGTATTTT	CASSLLNRAGGVTDTQYF
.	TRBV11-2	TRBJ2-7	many	TGTGCCAGCAGCTTAGATAATAGGGGAGTCTACGAGCAGTACTTC	CASSLDNRGVYEQYF
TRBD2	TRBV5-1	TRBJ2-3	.	TGCGCCAGCATTCAGAGCGGGGGGGCCACAGATACGCAGTATTTT	CASIQSGGATDTQYF
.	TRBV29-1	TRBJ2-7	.	TGCAGCGTTGATCCGGGGACCCCCGCCTACGAGCAGTACTTC	CSVDPGTPAYEQYF
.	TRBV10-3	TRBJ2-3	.	TGTGCCGTCGGCCCAACAGATTACACAGATACGCAGTATTTT	CAVGPTDYTDTQYF
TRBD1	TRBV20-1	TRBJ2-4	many	TGCAGTGCTGCCTCAAGTGGGGGTAGTCCCGGGACAGGGATCCTAGCCAAAAACATTCAGTACTTC	CSAASSGGSPGTGILAKNIQYF
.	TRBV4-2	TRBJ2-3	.	TGTGCCAGCAGCTTAAAGATGCCGCCCGAAGATACGCAGTATTTT	CASSLKMPPEDTQYF
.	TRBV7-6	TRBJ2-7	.	TGTGCCAGCAGCTTAGATAGGAACGCCGAGCAGTACTTC	CASSLDRNAEQYF
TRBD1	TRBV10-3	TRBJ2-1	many	TGTGCCATCAGTTGGGGACAGGGGGACGATGATGAGCAGTTCTTC	CAISWGQGDDDEQFF
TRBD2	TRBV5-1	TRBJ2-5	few	TGCGCCAGCAGCTACGGGACTAGGCGATCGGAGACCCAGTACTTC	CASSYGTRRSETQYF
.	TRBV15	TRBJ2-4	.	TGTGCCACCAGCAGAGCCTCGGGCATTCGGTACTTC	CATSRASGIRYF
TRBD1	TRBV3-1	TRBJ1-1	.	TGTGCCAGCAGCCAATCGGACAGGACCACTGAAGCTTTCTTT	CASSQSDRTTEAFF
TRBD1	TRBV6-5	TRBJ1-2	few	TGTGCCAGCAATCTAAGACAGGGGTATGACTATGGCTACACCTTC	CASNLRQGYDYGYTF
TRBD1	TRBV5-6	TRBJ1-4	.	TGTGCCAGCAGCTTTTGGACGGGACAGGCAACTAATGAAAAACTGTTTTTT	CASSFWTGQATNEKLFF
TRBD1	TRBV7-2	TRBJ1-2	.	TGTGCCAGCAGCCTCCCGGACAGGGGCGTCTATGGCTACACCTTC	CASSLPDRGVYGYTF
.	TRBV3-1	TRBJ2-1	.	TGTGCCAGCAGCCAAGGGGTCCCAGGGAGCGAGCAGTTCTTC	CASSQGVPGSEQFF
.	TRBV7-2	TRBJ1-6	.	TGTGCCAGCAGCTTAGTAGAACAGGGATATTCACCCCTCCACTTT	CASSLVEQGYSPLHF
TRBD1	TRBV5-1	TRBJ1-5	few	TGCGCCAGCAGCTTGGGGACAGGGTATCAGCCCCAGCATTTT	CASSLGTGYQPQHF
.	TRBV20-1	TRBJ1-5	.	TGCAGTGCTAGAGATGGACTTAAGGTCAATCAGCCCCAGCATTTT	CSARDGLKVNQPQHF
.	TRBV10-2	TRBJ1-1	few	TGCGCCAGCAGTGAGCTAAATCCCCAGGCAGCTTTCTTT	CASSELNPQAAFF
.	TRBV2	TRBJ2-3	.	TGTGCCAGCAGTGAAGAAATTGGGGGCACAGATACGCAGTATTTT	CASSEEIGGTDTQYF
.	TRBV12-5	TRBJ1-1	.	TGTGCTAGTGGTTTGTCACCGAACACTGAAGCTTTCTTT	CASGLSPNTEAFF
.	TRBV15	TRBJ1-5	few	TGTGCCACCAGCAGAGGAAGGGACGATCAGCCCCAGCATTTT	CATSRGRDDQPQHF
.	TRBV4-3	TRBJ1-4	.	TGCGCCAGCAGCCAAGATGTACATGAAAAACTGTTTTTT	CASSQDVHEKLFF
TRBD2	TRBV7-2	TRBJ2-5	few	TGTGCCAGCCGATCGGACCCCGGGGGGGAGACCCAGTACTTC	CASRSDPGGETQYF
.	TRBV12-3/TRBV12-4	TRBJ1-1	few	TGTGCCAGCACGCTGGGGGCTGAAGCTTTCTTT	CASTLGAEAFF
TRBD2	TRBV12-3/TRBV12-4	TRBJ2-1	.	TGTGCCAGCAGTACATCCCACAAGCCCGGGACTACCTACAATGAGCAGTTCTTC	CASSTSHKPGTTYNEQFF
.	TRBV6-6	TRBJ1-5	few	TGTGCCAGCAGTTTTTCCCCGGGGTATAGCAATCAGCCCCAGCATTTT	CASSFSPGYSNQPQHF
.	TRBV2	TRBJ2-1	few	TGTGCCGGCAAGATCGACGGGTACAATGAGCAGTTCTTC	CAGKIDGYNEQFF
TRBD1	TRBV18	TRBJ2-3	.	TGTGCCAGCTCACCTTCGGACAGGTGGGCAGATACGCAGTATTTT	CASSPSDRWADTQYF
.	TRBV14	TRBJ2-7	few	TGTGCCAGCAGCCTTCGATCGGGACTCCCCTACGAGCAGTACTTC	CASSLRSGLPYEQYF
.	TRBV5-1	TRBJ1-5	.	TGCGCCAGCAGCTGGGTGTCAGGGGCTAATCAGCCCCAGCATTTT	CASSWVSGANQPQHF
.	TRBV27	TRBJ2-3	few	TGTGCCAGCAGTTTAAAGAGGGGGGGGACCACAGATACGCAGTATTTT	CASSLKRGGTTDTQYF
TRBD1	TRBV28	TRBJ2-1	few	TGTGCCAGCAGGCCCGGGACAGGACCTTACAATGAGCAGTTCTTC	CASRPGTGPYNEQFF
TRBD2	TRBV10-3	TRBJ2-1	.	TGTGCCACCAGGACTAGCGATTACGATGTGCAGTTCTTC	CATRTSDYDVQFF
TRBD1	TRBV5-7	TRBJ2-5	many	TGTGCCAGCAGCTTTAGACAGGGAGAAGAGACCCAGTACTTC	CASSFRQGEETQYF
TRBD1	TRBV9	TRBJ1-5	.	TGTGCCAGCAGCCCTGGGCAGGGGGCACTCAATCAGCCCCAGCATTTT	CASSPGQGALNQPQHF
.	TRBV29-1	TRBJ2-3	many	TGCAGCGTTAGCCACACAGATACGCAGTATTTT	CSVSHTDTQYF